One and the same sample provided the 5 T cell receptor beta chains below, sequenced in a study of blood T cell repertoires in COVID-19 (dated by TCRdb to the early 2020s). The library was obtained by the immunoSEQ multiplex PCR assay. This is the immuneACCESS table as TCRdb keeps it, with only in-frame sequences that have V and J called. A part of the clones is gone; compared with another copy, unresolved V genes explain less than half, and the rest is unexplained. Across this sample there are some 170,000 clones, with 60% to 80% seen only once. Around 24% of the sample lies in the top ten. Sequenced sample: peripheral blood. Every receptor here comes from a woman between 70 and 85 years old with acute or convalescent COVID-19.

The chain has TRBV6-6 and TRBJ2-5, with 9 bases aligning to TRBD1. V gave up 5 bases and J gave up 5 bases; unmatched junction bases: 15. This CDR3 is built from 17 residues. The germline gives CDR1 MNHNY, CDR2 SVGAGI (reference sequence). The CDR3, as DNA: TGTGCCAGCAGTCCATTCCCTGTGCCGACAGGGGGTGAGACCCAGTACTTC. Translating it yields CASSPFPVPTGGETQYF.

This sequence joins TRBV30 and TRBJ1-4; D perhaps matches TRBD1 (5 bases). Per the germline V gene, CDR1 is GTSNPN and CDR2 is SVGIG (reference sequence). Trimming removed 2 bases from V and 6 bases from J, with 19 bases in between. The CDR3 contains 16 residues. The CDR3 region has the DNA TGTGCCTGGAGTTTTAGCTCAGGGTGGGGCTATGAAAAACTGTTTTTT. Translated: CAWSFSSGWGYEKLFF.

J is TRBJ2-1 and V is TRBV5-1; perhaps TRBD2 as D (5 bases). The V end was cut by 2 bases, the J end by 6 bases, with 15 bases between. From germline, CDR1 is SGHRS and CDR2 YFSETQ. This CDR3 spans 15 amino acids. The CDR3 region has the DNA TGCGCCAGCAGCTTATCATTTGGACTGATCAATGAGCAGTTCTTC. This translates into CASSLSFGLINEQFF.

V usage is TRBV7-9 and J usage is TRBJ2-5; D possibly corresponds to TRBD1 (6 bases). Germline-derived CDR1 and CDR2 are SEHNR and FQNEAQ (reference sequence). The germline V and J ends were trimmed by 8 bases and 0 bases, with 13 bases remaining between them. The CDR3 extends over 14 amino acids. CDR3 DNA: TGTGCCAGCCTCAGGGGAGACTACCAAGAGACCCAGTACTTC. This encodes CASLRGDYQETQYF.

This chain connects TRBV3-1 (or the pseudogene TRBV3-2) to TRBJ2-1, with D tentatively TRBD2 (6 bases). The CDR3 totals 19 residues. Trimming pared 0 bases from V and 4 bases from J, leaving 22 bases between. The germline V gene has CDR1 LGHDT and CDR2 YNNKEL (reference sequence). CDR3 loop: CASSQDSTAGKAKYNEQFF. The CDR3 nucleotides are TGTGCCAGCAGCCAAGACTCAACCGCGGGGAAGGCTAAATACAATGAGCAGTTCTTC.